These 7 T cell receptor beta chains came from one sample sequenced in a study of Tregs in tolerant kidney transplant recipients. The protocol was immunoSEQ multiplex PCR, while the TCRdb copy is restricted to in-frame clones and leaves out a portion. Of about 73,000 clones in the sample, approximately 90% were seen once. The sequenced sample was Tregs from blood, obtained before the transplant. Source of these receptors: a human donor who received a combined kidney and bone marrow transplant.

This chain links TRBV10-3 with TRBJ1-5; possibly TRBD1 for D (6 bases). V was shortened by 6 bases and J by 0 bases, with 15 bases between the two germline ends. The CDR3 is 16 amino acids. Germline V gene data show CDR1 as ENHRY and CDR2 as SYGVKD. In nucleotides, the CDR3 is TGTGCCATCAGAGCTAGACAGGTATATAGCAATCAGCCCCAGCATTTT. It encodes CAIRARQVYSNQPQHF.

V gene TRBV4-1 combines with J gene TRBJ1-1; the D gene is possibly TRBD1 (6 bases). The CDR3 loop spans 14 amino acids. Trimming cost V 6 bases and J 1 base, with 12 bases left between them. CDR1 is MGHRA and CDR2 is YSYEKL in the germline V gene. DNA for the CDR3: TGCGCCAGCAGGGGGACACTGAAGAACACTGAAGCTTTCTTT. It yields the protein CASRGTLKNTEAFF.

This clone was counted a single time. The CDR3 bases are TGTGCCAGCAGTTACCACCAAGATACGCAGTATTTT. Amino acids: CASSYHQDTQYF. The chain uses TRBV6-6 and TRBJ2-3; D not certain. V was trimmed by 2 bases and J by 5 bases, leaving 5 bases between them. The germline V gene has CDR1 MNHNY and CDR2 SVGAGI (reference sequence). The CDR3 extends over 12 amino acids.

The chain has TRBV9 and TRBJ2-2, with 7 nucleotides matching TRBD2. The junction had 0 bases not matched to a gene; V was cut back by 3 bases and J by 4 bases. This CDR3 has 13 residues. CDR1 is SGDLS and CDR2 is YYNGEE in the germline V gene. As DNA, the CDR3 is TGTGCCAGCAGCGGGACTAGCACCGGGGAGCTGTTTTTT. It is translated as CASSGTSTGELFF.

The chain has TRBV28 and TRBJ2-7; 7 bases are a match to TRBD1. Germline lookup yields CDR1 MDHEN and CDR2 SYDVKM. This CDR3 is built from 13 residues. With 8 bases clipped from V and 0 bases from J, the junction kept 4 bases outside the gene matches. CDR3 bases: TGTGCCAGCGGACAGGCGAGCTCCTACGAGCAGTACTTC. It is translated as CASGQASSYEQYF.

The chain links TRBV11-2 to TRBJ2-1; D possibly corresponds to TRBD2 (6 bases). CDR1 and CDR2 from the germline V gene are SGHAT and FQNNGV. The CDR3 contains 15 residues. The V end was cut by 5 bases, the J end by 6 bases, with 17 bases between. CDR3 residues: CASSLAGTVGNEQFF. The DNA for the CDR3 is TGTGCCAGCAGCCTCGCGGGAACAGTCGGCAATGAGCAGTTCTTC.

This chain joins TRBV9 and TRBJ1-1; 9 nucleotides align to TRBD1. Unmatched junction bases numbered 5, after V lost 4 bases and J lost 7 bases. The CDR3 runs 13 residues. The germline V gene has CDR1 SGDLS and CDR2 YYNGEE. In nucleotides, the CDR3 is TGTGCCAGCAGCATACAGGGGGCGGGTGAAGCTTTCTTT. Residues: CASSIQGAGEAFF.